These 3 T cell receptor beta chains were sequenced from one sample in a study of cytomegalovirus exposure and HLA in healthy donors. Both 60 Vbeta primers and 13 Jbeta primers went into the PCR. Using immunoSEQ multiplex PCR, the repertoire was profiled, and TCRdb retains in-frame clones only, with some absent. The sample lists approximately 280,000 clones, about nine tenths occurring once. The sequenced sample was PBMCs. The source of these receptors is a man aged 35 to 55 in good health and CMV-seropositive.

V and J are TRBV2 and TRBJ1-5; perhaps TRBD1 as D (6 bases). V gave up 7 bases and J gave up 3 bases, with 13 bases separating them. Germline V lookup: CDR1 SNHLY, CDR2 FYNNEI. The CDR3 loop spans 14 amino acids. In nucleotides, the CDR3 is TGTGCCAGCAATATATACAGGGTCAATCAGCCCCAGCATTTT. Its protein is CASNIYRVNQPQHF.

The chain employs TRBV4-1 and TRBJ2-7; TRBD1 aligns across 9 bases. The V gene end was trimmed by 5 bases and the J gene end by 1 base; junction bases not matched to a gene: 3. The germline CDR1 and CDR2 sequences are MGHRA and YSYEKL. The CDR3 contains 14 residues. The CDR3 region has the DNA TGCGCCAGCAGCGGCGGGACAGGGTCCTACGAGCAGTACTTC. Its protein product is CASSGGTGSYEQYF.

The V gene is TRBV7-2, the J gene TRBJ2-5, with 8 nucleotides matching TRBD2. Trimming cost V 4 bases and J 2 bases; bases outside gene matches: 3. CDR3 length: 14 residues. The germline gives CDR1 SGHTA, CDR2 FQGNSA. CDR3 region: CASSSSGRQETQYF. In nucleotides, the CDR3 is TGTGCCAGCAGCTCAAGCGGGAGACAAGAGACCCAGTACTTC. Full variable domain (outside the CDR3, taken from reference TRBV7-2 and TRBJ2-5): GAGVSQSPSNKVTEKGKDVELRCDPISGHTALYWYRQSLGQGLEFLIYFQGNSAPDKSGLPSDRFSAERTGGSVSTLTIQRTQQEDSAVYLCASSSSGRQETQYFGPGTRLLVL.